This entry describes one T cell receptor beta chain. These data originate in a study of blood T cell repertoires in COVID-19. Study context: COVID-19 samples from acute and convalescent phases originated in the United States, Italy and Spain.

Germline CDR1 reads ENHRY; CDR2 reads SYGVKD. V was trimmed by 3 bases and J by 5 bases, leaving 16 bases between them. The length of the CDR3 is 16 residues. Original processing methods: Amplification of reference gene primers was used by the study to estimate nucleated cell counts. Repertoires were generated with immunoSEQ multiplex PCR, while TCRdb's copy carries only in-frame clones and drops some. V and J calls plus clone size are reproduced from that table; the DNA served to infer D and trimming. The repertoire holds a few hundred thousand clones, with approximately 83% as singletons. The sequence was collected from a woman in her twenties or thirties who had recovered from COVID-19. The chain is built from TRBV10-3 and TRBJ2-2; tentatively, D is TRBD2 (6 bases). The sample taken for sequencing was PBMCs or T cells enriched from blood (not recorded which). In DNA, the CDR3 is TGTGCCATCAGTGATTCAGGGCGGGATTCAACCGGGGAGCTGTTTTTT. Its translation is CAISDSGRDSTGELFF.